The TCR beta chain under discussion was sequenced for a study of shared T cell receptors in the human thymus. Libraries were prepared by immunoSEQ multiplex PCR; TCRdb keeps only in-frame clonotypes and omits some of them. The repertoire holds about 380,000 clones, with approximately 95% as singletons. V was cut by 1 base and J by 3 bases, with 21 bases left in between. The CDR3 consists of 18 residues. The germline CDR1 and CDR2 sequences are MNHEY and SMNVEV (reference sequence). This clonotype was sampled from a human donor. This rearrangement joins TRBV27 to TRBJ1-1, with a possible D match to TRBD1 (6 bases). The sequenced material came from thymocytes. In DNA, the CDR3 is TGTGCCAGCAGTTTATGTGTGATTGGGGAAAAGGGGGACACTGAAGCTTTCTTT. Translation gives CASSLCVIGEKGDTEAFF.